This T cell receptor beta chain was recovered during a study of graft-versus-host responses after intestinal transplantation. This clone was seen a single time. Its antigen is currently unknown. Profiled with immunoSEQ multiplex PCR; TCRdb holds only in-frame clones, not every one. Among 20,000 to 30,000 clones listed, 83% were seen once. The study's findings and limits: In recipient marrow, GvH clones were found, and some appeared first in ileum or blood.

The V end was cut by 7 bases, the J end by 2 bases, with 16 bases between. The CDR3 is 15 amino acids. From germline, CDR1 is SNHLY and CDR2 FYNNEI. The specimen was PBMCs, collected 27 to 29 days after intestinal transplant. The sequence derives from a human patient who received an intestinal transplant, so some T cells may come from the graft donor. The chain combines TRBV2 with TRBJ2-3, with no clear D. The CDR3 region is CASIGLVTLTDTQYF. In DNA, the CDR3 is TGTGCCAGCATAGGGCTAGTCACACTCACAGATACGCAGTATTTT.